This T cell receptor (beta chain) was captured by sequencing in a study of shared clonotypes between healthy human individuals. Produced via immunoSEQ multiplex PCR; TCRdb's table is partial and in-frame only. The data contain around 990,000 clones, approximately 77% of them singletons. Donors had no recently reported acute infections or vaccinations and were HIV-negative. Germline V CDR1 and CDR2: SEHNR, FQNEAQ (reference sequence). V gave up 4 bases and J gave up 6 bases, with 9 bases separating them. This CDR3 is built from 13 residues. This TCR derives from a man aged 18 to 29 in good health. Some clones in this sample may be carry-over from other donors' samples. Sequencing used memory CD4+ T cells from PBMCs. Sample subset: CD45RA-negative fraction. The J gene is TRBJ2-2, the V gene TRBV7-9; no reliable D call. CDR3 coding DNA: TGTGCCAGCAGCTCACCCCTGGCCGGGGAGCTGTTTTTT. Its translation is CASSSPLAGELFF.